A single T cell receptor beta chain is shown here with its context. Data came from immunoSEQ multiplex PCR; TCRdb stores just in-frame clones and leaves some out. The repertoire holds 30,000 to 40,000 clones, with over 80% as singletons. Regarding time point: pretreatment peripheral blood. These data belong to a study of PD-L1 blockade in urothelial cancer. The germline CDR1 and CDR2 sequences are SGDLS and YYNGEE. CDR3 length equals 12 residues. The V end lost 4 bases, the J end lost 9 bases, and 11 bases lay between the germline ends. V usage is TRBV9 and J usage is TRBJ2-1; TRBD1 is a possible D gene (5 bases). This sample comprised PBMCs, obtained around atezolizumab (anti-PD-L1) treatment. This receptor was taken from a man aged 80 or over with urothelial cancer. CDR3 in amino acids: CASSTGVGEQFF. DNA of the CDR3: TGTGCCAGCAGCACAGGAGTAGGTGAGCAGTTCTTC.